The rows below give T cell receptor beta chains drawn from one sample of a study of regulatory T cells in long-lasting Graves disease. TCRdb called the multiplex PCR reads again in MiXCR, with one record for every CDR3 protein. The table includes roughly 350,000 distinct CDR3 sequences, 15% to 20% detected once. The sample was also linked to a second study, of T cells in Graves' hyperthyroidism and ophthalmopathy.

The sequencing used peripheral blood mononuclear cells (PBMCs), collected at new diagnosis, from a patient treated with antithyroid drugs. The source is a woman aged 18-29 years with Graves disease. Both conserved end residues are part of each CDR3. The D gene is left open where the match is weak. Clone size appears in some rows only: once, few, many, or a class for an expanded clone.

>few|NA|TRBJ2-3|TRBV7-3
CASARQATDTQYF
TGTGCCAGCGCACGACAGGCCACAGATACGCAGTATTTT
>few|TRBD2|TRBJ2-5|TRBV5-1
CASSFRLAGGSHKETQYF
TGCGCCAGCAGCTTTCGACTAGCGGGGGGGTCTCACAAAGAGACCCAGTACTTC
>NA|NA|TRBJ1-6|TRBV3-1
CASSQDNGFNSPLHF
TGTGCCAGCAGCCAAGATAACGGTTTTAATTCACCCCTCCACTTT
>many|TRBD1|TRBJ1-1|TRBV5-6
CASSLGLGQGGSEAFF
TGTGCCAGCAGCTTGGGCCTCGGACAGGGGGGCTCTGAAGCTTTCTTT
>many|TRBD1|TRBJ1-4|TRBV25-1
CASSRTGTEKLFF
TGTGCCAGCAGTCGGACAGGGACTGAAAAACTGTTTTTT
>once|NA|TRBJ2-1|TRBV15
CATSRSRGVTNEQFF
TGTGCCACCAGCAGATCGCGGGGAGTCACGAATGAGCAGTTCTTC
>many|TRBD2|TRBJ2-1|TRBV12-3/TRBV12-4
CASSLIAGDIGEQFF
TGTGCCAGCAGTTTGATAGCGGGGGATATTGGTGAGCAGTTCTTC
>few|TRBD2|TRBJ2-7|TRBV24-1
CATSSGGDGQYF
TGTGCCACCAGTTCGGGGGGGGACGGGCAGTACTTC
>many|NA|TRBJ1-3|TRBV18
CASSPPGLGAGNTIYF
TGTGCCAGCTCACCACCCGGTCTGGGAGCTGGAAACACCATATATTTT
>once|NA|TRBJ1-1|TRBV28
CASMTTVNTEAFF
TGTGCCAGCATGACAACTGTGAACACTGAAGCTTTCTTT
>many|NA|TRBJ2-5|TRBV7-2
CASSFGGGARETQYF
TGTGCCAGCAGCTTTGGAGGGGGGGCGCGGGAGACCCAGTACTTC
>many|TRBD2|TRBJ2-1|TRBV5-1
CASSFSGQSSYNEQFF
TGCGCCAGCAGCTTTAGCGGGCAAAGCTCCTACAATGAGCAGTTCTTC
>NA|TRBD1|TRBJ1-6|TRBV5-6
CASSLQGQNSPLHF
TGTGCCAGCAGCTTACAGGGGCAGAATTCACCCCTCCACTTT
>many|TRBD1|TRBJ2-3|TRBV30
CACQGDTDTQYF
TGTGCCTGCCAGGGGGACACAGATACGCAGTATTTT
>many|TRBD2|TRBJ2-7|TRBV6-1
CASLGTSGDFYEQYF
TGTGCCAGCCTGGGGACTAGCGGGGATTTCTACGAGCAGTACTTC
>NA|NA|TRBJ1-1|TRBV20-1
CSARVQGLGTEAFF
TGCAGTGCTAGAGTTCAGGGGCTTGGCACTGAAGCTTTCTTT
>many|TRBD2|TRBJ2-1|TRBV9
CASSVSGSGRNHEQFF
TGTGCCAGCAGCGTAAGCGGTAGCGGGAGAAACCATGAGCAGTTCTTC
>many|NA|TRBJ2-5|TRBV5-6
CASSLARRGETQYF
TGTGCCAGCAGCTTGGCAAGGCGTGGGGAGACCCAGTACTTC
>NA|NA|TRBJ1-2|TRBV6-1
CASSEVKDSSYTF
TGTGCCAGCAGTGAAGTTAAGGATTCCAGCTACACCTTC
>NA|TRBD1|TRBJ2-7|TRBV18
CASSPIIGTGNSYEQYF
TGTGCCAGCTCACCAATTATAGGGACAGGGAACTCCTACGAGCAGTACTTC
>many|NA|TRBJ2-2|TRBV6-1
CASSALSGSNTGELFF
TGTGCCAGCAGTGCGTTGTCAGGGTCGAACACCGGGGAGCTGTTTTTT
>many|TRBD1|TRBJ2-5|TRBV5-1
CASSGGHGTAKGETQYF
TGCGCCAGCAGCGGAGGTCATGGGACAGCGAAGGGAGAGACCCAGTACTTC
>few|NA|TRBJ1-6|TRBV3-1
CASSRSQGGRSSPLHF
TGTGCCAGCAGTCGCTCTCAGGGAGGAAGAAGTTCACCCCTCCACTTT
>many|TRBD1|TRBJ1-1|TRBV6-1
CASSAQTGYTEAFF
TGTGCCAGCAGTGCCCAGACAGGGTACACTGAAGCTTTCTTT
>few|NA|TRBJ2-1|TRBV10-3
CAISEFQGAANEQFF
TGTGCCATCAGTGAGTTTCAGGGTGCGGCTAATGAGCAGTTCTTC
>few|TRBD1|TRBJ1-2|TRBV9
CASSVAGTGYGYTF
TGTGCCAGCAGCGTAGCGGGGACAGGCTATGGCTACACCTTC
>few|NA|TRBJ1-1|TRBV19
CASSPPRGTEAFF
TGTGCCAGTAGTCCACCGAGAGGGACTGAAGCTTTCTTT
>many|TRBD2|TRBJ2-1|TRBV7-9
CASTPGGGDFNEQFF
TGTGCCAGCACACCTGGCGGGGGGGACTTCAATGAGCAGTTCTTC
>few|NA|TRBJ1-1|TRBV9
CASSGRGGVDTEAFF
TGTGCCAGCAGCGGCAGGGGCGGGGTCGACACTGAAGCTTTCTTT
>few|NA|TRBJ2-7|TRBV7-9
CASSLSDRQYF
TGTGCCAGCAGCTTATCAGATCGGCAGTACTTC
>NA|TRBD1|TRBJ2-1|TRBV5-5
CASSLFGGLGTGGGNEQFF
TGTGCCAGCAGCTTGTTCGGCGGGTTGGGGACAGGGGGCGGCAATGAGCAGTTCTTC